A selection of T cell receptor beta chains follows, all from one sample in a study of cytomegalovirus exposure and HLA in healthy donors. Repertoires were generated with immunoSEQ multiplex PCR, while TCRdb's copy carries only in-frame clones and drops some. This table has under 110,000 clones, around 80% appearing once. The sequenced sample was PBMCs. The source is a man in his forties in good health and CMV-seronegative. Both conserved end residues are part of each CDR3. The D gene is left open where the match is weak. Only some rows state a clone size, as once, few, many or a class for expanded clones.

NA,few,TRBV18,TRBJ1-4,TGTGCCAGCTCACCGGGCTGGTCTAATGAAAAACTGTTTTTT,CASSPGWSNEKLFF
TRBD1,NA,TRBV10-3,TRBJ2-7,TGTGCCATCAGCCGACAGGGTGGGCAATACGAGCAGTACTTC,CAISRQGGQYEQYF
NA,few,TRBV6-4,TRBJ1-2,TGTGCCAGCAGTGACCTGTCGAACTATGGCTACACCTTC,CASSDLSNYGYTF
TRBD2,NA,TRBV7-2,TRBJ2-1,TGTGCCAGCAGCCTGCAGTCTAGCGGGGGTGGTGAGCAGTTCTTC,CASSLQSSGGGEQFF
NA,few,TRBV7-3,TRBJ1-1,TGTGCCAGCAGACACGCCCTGAACACTGAAGCTTTCTTT,CASRHALNTEAFF
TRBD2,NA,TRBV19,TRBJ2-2,TGTGCCAGTAGTATAGTTCGGACTAGCGGAATAGACACCGGGGAGCTGTTTTTT,CASSIVRTSGIDTGELFF
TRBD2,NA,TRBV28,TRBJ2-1,TGTGCCAGCGGAACTAGCGGGGGGGCTTATGAGCAGTTCTTC,CASGTSGGAYEQFF
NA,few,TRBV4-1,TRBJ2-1,TGCGCCAGCAGACCAAGACTAGGCGATGAGCAGTTCTTC,CASRPRLGDEQFF
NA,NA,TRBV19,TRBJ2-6,TGTGCCAGTACCGGAGCCATCTCTGGGGCCAACGTCCTGACTTTC,CASTGAISGANVLTF
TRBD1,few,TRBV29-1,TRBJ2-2,TGCAGCGTGGCAGGGGGCGCTCATACCGGGGAGCTGTTTTTT,CSVAGGAHTGELFF
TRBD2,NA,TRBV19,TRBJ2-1,TGTGCCAGTAGTCCCGGACTAGCACGGCATGAGCAGTTCTTC,CASSPGLARHEQFF
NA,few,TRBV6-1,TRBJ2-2,TGTGCCAGCAGTGAAGGCAGGGCCGGGGAGCTGTTTTTT,CASSEGRAGELFF
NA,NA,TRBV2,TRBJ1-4,TGTGCCAGCAGTGTGGGCAGCTTAAATGAAAAACTGTTTTTT,CASSVGSLNEKLFF
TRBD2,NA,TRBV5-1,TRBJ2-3,TGCGCCAGCAGCTTGCTCGGACTAGCGGGGCGCACAGATACGCAGTATTTT,CASSLLGLAGRTDTQYF
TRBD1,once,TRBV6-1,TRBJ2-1,TGTGCCAGCAGTGGACAGGGTAATTTGAGGGATGAGCAGTTCTTC,CASSGQGNLRDEQFF
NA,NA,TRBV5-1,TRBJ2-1,TGCGCCAGCAGCTCGGGGAGGGGGTCGGATGAGCAGTTCTTC,CASSSGRGSDEQFF
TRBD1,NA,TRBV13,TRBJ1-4,TGTGCCAGCAGCTTGACAGGGCTCGGGAGCGCTAATGAAAAACTGTTTTTT,CASSLTGLGSANEKLFF
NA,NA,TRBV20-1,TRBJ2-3,TGCAGTGCTAGAGACGGCAGGGCCTCGCATTTT,CSARDGRASHF
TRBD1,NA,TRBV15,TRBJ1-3,TGTGCCACCAGCAGAGGGGACAGGGGATATGGAAACACCATATATTTT,CATSRGDRGYGNTIYF
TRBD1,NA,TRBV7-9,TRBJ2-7,TGTGCCAGCAGCCTGGTCCCGGGACAGCTGTTTGGCTACGAGCAGTACTTC,CASSLVPGQLFGYEQYF
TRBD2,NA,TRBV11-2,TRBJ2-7,TGTGCCAGCAGCTTATACGGGGGGGGGACCTACGAGCAGTACTTC,CASSLYGGGTYEQYF
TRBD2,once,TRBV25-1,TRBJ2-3,TGTGCCAGCAAAAGCGGGGGGAGGGCAGATACGCAGTATTTT,CASKSGGRADTQYF
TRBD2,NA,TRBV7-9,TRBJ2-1,TGTGCCAGCAGCCCAACCGGGACTAGAAGGGATGAGCAGTTCTTC,CASSPTGTRRDEQFF
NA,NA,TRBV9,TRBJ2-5,TGTGCCAGCAGCGTAGGCGACGGGGGGCCGGAGACCCAGTACTTC,CASSVGDGGPETQYF
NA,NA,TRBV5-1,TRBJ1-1,TGCGCCAGCAGCTTGGCCGTCGGCACTGAAGCTTTCTTT,CASSLAVGTEAFF
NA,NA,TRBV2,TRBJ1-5,TGTGCCAGCAGTGAGCAGGGGAATCGCAATCAGCCCCAGCATTTT,CASSEQGNRNQPQHF